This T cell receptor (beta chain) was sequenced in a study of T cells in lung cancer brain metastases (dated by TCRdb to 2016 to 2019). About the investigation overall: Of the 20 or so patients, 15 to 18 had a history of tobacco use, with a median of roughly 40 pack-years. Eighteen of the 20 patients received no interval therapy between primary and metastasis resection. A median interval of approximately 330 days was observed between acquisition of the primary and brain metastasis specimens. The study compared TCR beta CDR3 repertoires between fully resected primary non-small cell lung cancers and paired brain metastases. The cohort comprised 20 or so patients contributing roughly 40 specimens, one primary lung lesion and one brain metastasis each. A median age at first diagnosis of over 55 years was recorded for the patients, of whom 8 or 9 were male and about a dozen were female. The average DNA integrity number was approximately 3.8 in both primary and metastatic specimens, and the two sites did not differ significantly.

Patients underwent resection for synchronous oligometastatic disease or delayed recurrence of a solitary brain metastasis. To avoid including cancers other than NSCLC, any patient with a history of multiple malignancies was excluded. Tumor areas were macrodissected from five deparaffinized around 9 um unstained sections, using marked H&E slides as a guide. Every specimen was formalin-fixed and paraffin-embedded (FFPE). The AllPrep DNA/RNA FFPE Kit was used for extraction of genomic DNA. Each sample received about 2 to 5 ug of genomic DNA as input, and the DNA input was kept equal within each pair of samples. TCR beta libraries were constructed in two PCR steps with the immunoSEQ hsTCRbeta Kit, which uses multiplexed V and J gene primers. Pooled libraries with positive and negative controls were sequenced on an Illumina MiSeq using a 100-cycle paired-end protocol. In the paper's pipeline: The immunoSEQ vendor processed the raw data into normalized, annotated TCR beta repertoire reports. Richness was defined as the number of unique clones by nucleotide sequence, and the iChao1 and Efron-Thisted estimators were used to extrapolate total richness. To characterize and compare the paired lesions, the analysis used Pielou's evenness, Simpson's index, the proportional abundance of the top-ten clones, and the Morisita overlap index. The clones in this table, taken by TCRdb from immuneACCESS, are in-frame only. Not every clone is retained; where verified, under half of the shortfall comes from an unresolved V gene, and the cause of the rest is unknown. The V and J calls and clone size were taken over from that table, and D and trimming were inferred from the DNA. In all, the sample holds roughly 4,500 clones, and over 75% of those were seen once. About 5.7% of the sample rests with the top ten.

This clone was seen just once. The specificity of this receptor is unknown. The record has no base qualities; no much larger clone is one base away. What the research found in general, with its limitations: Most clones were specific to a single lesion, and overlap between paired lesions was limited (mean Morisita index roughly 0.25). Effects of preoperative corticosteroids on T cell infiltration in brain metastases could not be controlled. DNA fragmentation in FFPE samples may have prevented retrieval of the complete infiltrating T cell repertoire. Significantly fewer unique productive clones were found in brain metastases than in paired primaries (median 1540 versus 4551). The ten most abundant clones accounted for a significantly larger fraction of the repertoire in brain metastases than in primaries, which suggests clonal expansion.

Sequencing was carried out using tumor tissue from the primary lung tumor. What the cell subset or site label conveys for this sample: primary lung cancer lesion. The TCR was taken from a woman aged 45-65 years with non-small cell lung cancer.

The CDR3 corresponds to CASKRDGYTF. DNA sequence: TGTGCCAGCAAGAGGGATGGCTACACCTTC. The sequence links TRBV28 to TRBJ1-2; the D gene cannot be named for sure. In the germline V gene, CDR1 corresponds to MDHEN and CDR2 to SYDVKM. The CDR3 measures 10 amino acids from cysteine to phenylalanine. Of the read, only the CDR3 DNA is kept; its 30 bases are in frame from base 1. At the junction V is shortened by 7 bases and J by 6 bases, with 6 bases in between.